The next 9 T cell receptor beta chains were all read from a single sample in a study of cytomegalovirus exposure and HLA in healthy donors. The PCR made use of 60 Vbeta and 13 Jbeta primers. Only in-frame clones appear in the TCRdb table, and some are missing; sequencing was by immunoSEQ multiplex PCR. The sample has 75,000 to 90,000 clones; approximately 80% are singletons. The material sequenced was PBMCs. These receptors came from a human donor in good health.

The CDR3 sequence is CASSLSRGVSSYEQYF. The CDR3 DNA is TGTGCCAGCAGTTTATCCCGGGGAGTCAGCTCCTACGAGCAGTACTTC. The V and J genes are TRBV27 and TRBJ2-7, with a weak D call TRBD2 (5 bases). Per the germline V gene, CDR1 is MNHEY and CDR2 is SMNVEV (reference sequence). The germline V and J ends were trimmed by 0 bases and 0 bases, with 12 bases remaining between them. This CDR3 is 16 amino acids long.

This chain connects TRBV7-2 to TRBJ1-2, with D possibly matching TRBD1 (5 bases). Per germline, CDR1 SGHTA and CDR2 FQGNSA. V was cut by 8 bases and J by 5 bases, with 15 bases left in between. The CDR3 consists of 13 residues. The CDR3 DNA is TGTGCCAGCCCGTTCAGGGTACTTTATGGCTACACCTTC. Its protein is CASPFRVLYGYTF.

The chain joins TRBV4-1 to TRBJ2-1; the D gene is possibly TRBD2 (6 bases). CDR1 MGHRA and CDR2 YSYEKL come from the germline V gene. Trimming left V 0 bases short and J 4 bases short, with 13 bases between. CDR3 length equals 16 residues. In nucleotides, the CDR3 is TGCGCCAGCAGCCAAGAAACGACTAGGGTATACAATGAGCAGTTCTTC. Its protein is CASSQETTRVYNEQFF.

In its sample, this clone was seen a few times. The rearrangement joins TRBV25-1 to TRBJ1-2; TRBD1 matches at 7 bases. The CDR3 runs to 17 residues. The germline V gene has CDR1 MGHDK and CDR2 SYGVNS. The trim removed 4 bases at V and 3 bases at J, leaving 14 bases unmatched. CDR3 loop: CASSGAQGKRVDYGYTF. As DNA, the CDR3 is TGTGCCAGCAGTGGAGCACAGGGGAAGAGAGTGGACTATGGCTACACCTTC.

This clone was picked up many times. The genes are TRBV10-3 and TRBJ2-7, with 8 bases that match TRBD1. The CDR3 runs to 15 residues. After removal of 3 bases from V and 2 bases from J, the junction contained 6 bases not matched to a gene. The germline V gene encodes CDR1 ENHRY and CDR2 SYGVKD. The CDR3 sequence is CAISDPTGDPYEQYF. For the CDR3, the DNA is TGTGCCATCAGTGACCCGACAGGGGATCCCTACGAGCAGTACTTC.

The chain couples TRBV5-8 to TRBJ2-5; D might be TRBD1 (6 bases). Germline V CDR1 and CDR2: SGHTS, YDEGEE. V lost 0 bases and J lost 0, with 9 bases in between. The CDR3 totals 15 residues. CDR3 nucleotide sequence: TGTGCCAGCAGCTTGGGGCAGGGGAACCAAGAGACCCAGTACTTC. This codes for CASSLGQGNQETQYF. Complete variable domain (other parts from reference TRBV5-8 and TRBJ2-5): EAGVTQSPTHLIKTRGQQATLRCSPISGHTSVYWYQQALGLGLQFLLWYDEGEERNRGNFPPRFSGRQFPNYSSELNVNALELEDSALYLCASSLGQGNQETQYFGPGTRLLVL.

The chain employs TRBV5-1 and TRBJ1-6; D is perhaps TRBD1 (5 bases). The ends were cut back, 4 bases at V and 5 bases at J, with 16 bases in the middle. The CDR3 totals 16 residues. CDR1 and CDR2 from the germline V gene are SGHRS and YFSETQ. The chain's CDR3 is CASSPWIAGNNSPLHF. As DNA, the CDR3 is TGCGCCAGCAGCCCTTGGATAGCAGGGAATAATTCACCCCTCCACTTT.

The chain has TRBV4-1 and TRBJ1-6; 10 bases agree with TRBD1. Losses at the gene ends were 4 bases for V and 11 bases for J; bases not matched to a gene: 11. Germline V lookup: CDR1 MGHRA, CDR2 YSYEKL. The CDR3 has 16 residues. CDR3 loop: CASSPYRDRGRTPLHF. CDR3 DNA sequence: TGCGCCAGCAGCCCCTACCGGGACAGGGGACGGACACCCCTCCACTTT.

The chain combines TRBV30 with TRBJ1-6; no clear D. This CDR3 is built from 13 residues. The V and J ends lost 1 base and 7 bases respectively, with 8 bases between them. CDR1 is GTSNPN and CDR2 is SVGIG in the germline V gene (reference sequence). The CDR3 bases are TGTGCCTGGAGTGGTACAGTAAATTCACCCCTCCACTTT. Translating it yields CAWSGTVNSPLHF. Supplemented by reference TRBV30 and TRBJ1-6, the full variable domain reads SQTIHQWPATLVQPVGSPLSLECTVEGTSNPNLYWYRQAAGRGLQLLFYSVGIGQISSEVPQNLSASRPQDRQFILSSKKLLLSDSGFYLCAWSGTVNSPLHFGNGTRLTVT.